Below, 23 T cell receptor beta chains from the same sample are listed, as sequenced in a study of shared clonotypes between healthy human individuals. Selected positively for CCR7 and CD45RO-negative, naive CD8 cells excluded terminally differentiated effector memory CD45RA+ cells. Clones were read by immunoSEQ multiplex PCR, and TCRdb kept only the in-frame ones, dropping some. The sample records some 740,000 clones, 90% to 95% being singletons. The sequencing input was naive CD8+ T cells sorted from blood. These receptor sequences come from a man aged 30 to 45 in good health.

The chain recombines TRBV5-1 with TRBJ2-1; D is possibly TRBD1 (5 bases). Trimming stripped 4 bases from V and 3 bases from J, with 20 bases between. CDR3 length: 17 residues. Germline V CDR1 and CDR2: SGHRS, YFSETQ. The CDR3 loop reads CASSPGPTATVYNEQFF. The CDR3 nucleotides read TGCGCCAGCAGCCCGGGCCCGACAGCCACCGTCTACAATGAGCAGTTCTTC.

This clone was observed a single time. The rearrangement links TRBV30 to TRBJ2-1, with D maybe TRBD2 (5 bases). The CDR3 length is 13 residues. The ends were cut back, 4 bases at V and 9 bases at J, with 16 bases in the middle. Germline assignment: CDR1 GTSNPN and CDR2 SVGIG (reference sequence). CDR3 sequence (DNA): TGTGCCTGGACTTGGAGGCGGCCGGGTGAGCAGTTCTTC. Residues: CAWTWRRPGEQFF.

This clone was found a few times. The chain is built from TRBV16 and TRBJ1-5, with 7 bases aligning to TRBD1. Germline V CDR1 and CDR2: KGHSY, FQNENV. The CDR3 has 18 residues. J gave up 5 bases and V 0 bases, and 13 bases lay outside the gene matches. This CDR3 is CASSQSWGTGDLHQPQHF. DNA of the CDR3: TGTGCCAGCAGCCAATCATGGGGTACAGGGGATCTGCATCAGCCCCAGCATTTT.

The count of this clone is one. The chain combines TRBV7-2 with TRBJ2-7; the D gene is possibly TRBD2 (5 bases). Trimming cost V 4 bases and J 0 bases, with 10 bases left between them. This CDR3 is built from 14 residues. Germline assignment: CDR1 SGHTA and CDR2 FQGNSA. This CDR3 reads CASSSSDYSYEQYF. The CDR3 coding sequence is TGTGCCAGCAGCTCGTCCGACTACTCCTACGAGCAGTACTTC.

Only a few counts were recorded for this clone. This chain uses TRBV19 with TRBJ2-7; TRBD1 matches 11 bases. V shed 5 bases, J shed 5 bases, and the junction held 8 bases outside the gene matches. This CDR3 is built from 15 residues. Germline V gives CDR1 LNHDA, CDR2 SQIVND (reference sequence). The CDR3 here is CASSPRTGGWDEQYF. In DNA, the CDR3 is TGTGCCAGTAGTCCCAGGACAGGGGGCTGGGACGAGCAGTACTTC.

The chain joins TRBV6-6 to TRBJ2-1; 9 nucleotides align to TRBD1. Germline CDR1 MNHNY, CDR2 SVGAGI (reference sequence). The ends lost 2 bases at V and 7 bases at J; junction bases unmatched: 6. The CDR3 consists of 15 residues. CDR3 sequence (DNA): TGTGCCAGCAGTTACCCTGCCGGGACAGGGAATGAGCAGTTCTTC. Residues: CASSYPAGTGNEQFF.

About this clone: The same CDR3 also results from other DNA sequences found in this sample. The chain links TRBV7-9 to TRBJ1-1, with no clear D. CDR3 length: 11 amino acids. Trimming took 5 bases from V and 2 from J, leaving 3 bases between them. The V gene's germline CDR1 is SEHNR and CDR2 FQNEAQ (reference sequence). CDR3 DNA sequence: TGTGCCAGCAGCCAAAACACTGAAGCTTTCTTT. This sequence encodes CASSQNTEAFF.

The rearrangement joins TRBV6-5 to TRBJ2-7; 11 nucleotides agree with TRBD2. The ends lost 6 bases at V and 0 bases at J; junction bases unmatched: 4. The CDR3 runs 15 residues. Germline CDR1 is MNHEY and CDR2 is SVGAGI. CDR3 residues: CASRDGTSGSYEQYF. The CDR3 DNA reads TGTGCCAGCAGAGACGGGACTAGCGGCTCCTACGAGCAGTACTTC.

The CDR3 loop is CASRGTGGEETQYF. DNA of the CDR3: TGTGCCAGCAGAGGGACAGGGGGCGAAGAGACCCAGTACTTC. J is TRBJ2-5 and V is TRBV5-6; TRBD1 matches at 12 bases. The CDR3 extends over 14 amino acids. The V gene's germline CDR1 is SGHDT and CDR2 YYEEEE. With 5 bases clipped from V and 3 bases from J, the junction kept 2 bases outside the gene matches.

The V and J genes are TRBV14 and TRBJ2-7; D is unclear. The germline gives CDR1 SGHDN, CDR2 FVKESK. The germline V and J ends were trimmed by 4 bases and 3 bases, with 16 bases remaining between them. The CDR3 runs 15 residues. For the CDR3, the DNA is TGTGCCAGCAGCCCTCGAACCGGGCCGAGCTACGAGCAGTACTTC. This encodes CASSPRTGPSYEQYF.

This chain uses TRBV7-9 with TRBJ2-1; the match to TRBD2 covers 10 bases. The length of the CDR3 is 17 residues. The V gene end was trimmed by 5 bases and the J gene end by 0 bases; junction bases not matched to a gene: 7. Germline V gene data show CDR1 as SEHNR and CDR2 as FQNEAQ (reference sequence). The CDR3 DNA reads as TGTGCCAGCAGCCAGACTAGCGGGTTGAGCTCCTACAATGAGCAGTTCTTC. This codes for CASSQTSGLSSYNEQFF.

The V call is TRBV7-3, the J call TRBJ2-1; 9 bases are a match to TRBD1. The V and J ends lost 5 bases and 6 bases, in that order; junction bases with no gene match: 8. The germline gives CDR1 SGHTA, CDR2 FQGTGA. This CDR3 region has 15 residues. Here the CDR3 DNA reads TGTGCCAGCAGCCTCCGACAGGGGGGGATCAATGAGCAGTTCTTC. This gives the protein CASSLRQGGINEQFF.

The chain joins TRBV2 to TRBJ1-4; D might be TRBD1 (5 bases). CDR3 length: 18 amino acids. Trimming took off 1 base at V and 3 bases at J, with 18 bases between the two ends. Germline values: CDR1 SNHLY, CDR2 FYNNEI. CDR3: CASSEGELLTESNEKLFF. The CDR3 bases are TGTGCCAGCAGTGAAGGGGAACTTCTGACAGAATCTAATGAAAAACTGTTTTTT.

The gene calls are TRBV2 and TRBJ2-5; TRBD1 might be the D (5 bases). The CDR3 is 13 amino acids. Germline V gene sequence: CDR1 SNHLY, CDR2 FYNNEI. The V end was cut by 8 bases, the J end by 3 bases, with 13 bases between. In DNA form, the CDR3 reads TGTGCCAGCCCAGAACAGGACAAAGAGACCCAGTACTTC. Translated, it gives CASPEQDKETQYF.

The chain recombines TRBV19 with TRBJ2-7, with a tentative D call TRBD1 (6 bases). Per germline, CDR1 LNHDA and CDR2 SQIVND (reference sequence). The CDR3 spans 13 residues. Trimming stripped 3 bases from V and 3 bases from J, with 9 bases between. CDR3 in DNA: TGTGCCAGTAGTATCTCAGGGGACTACGAGCAGTACTTC. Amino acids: CASSISGDYEQYF.

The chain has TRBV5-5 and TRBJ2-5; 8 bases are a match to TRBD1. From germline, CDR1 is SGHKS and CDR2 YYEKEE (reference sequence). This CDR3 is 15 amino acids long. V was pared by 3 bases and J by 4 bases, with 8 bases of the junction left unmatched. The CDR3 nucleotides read TGTGCCAGCAGCTCCAGGGGGCTGAACGGAGAGACCCAGTACTTC. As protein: CASSSRGLNGETQYF.

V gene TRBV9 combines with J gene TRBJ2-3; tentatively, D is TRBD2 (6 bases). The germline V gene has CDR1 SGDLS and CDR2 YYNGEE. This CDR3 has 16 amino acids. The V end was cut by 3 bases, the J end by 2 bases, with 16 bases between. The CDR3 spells CASSGGALSSTDTQYF. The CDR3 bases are TGTGCCAGCAGCGGCGGGGCCCTATCGTCCACAGATACGCAGTATTTT.

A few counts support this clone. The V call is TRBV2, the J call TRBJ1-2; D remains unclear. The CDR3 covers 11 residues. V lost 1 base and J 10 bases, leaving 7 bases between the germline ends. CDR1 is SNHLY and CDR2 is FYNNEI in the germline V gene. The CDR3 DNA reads TGTGCCAGCAGTGAAGTCGGGGACTACACCTTC. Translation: CASSEVGDYTF.

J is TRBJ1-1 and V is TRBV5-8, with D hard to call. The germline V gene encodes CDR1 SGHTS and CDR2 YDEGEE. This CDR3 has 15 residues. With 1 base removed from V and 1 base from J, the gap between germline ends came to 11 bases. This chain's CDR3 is CASSLRSGGNTEAFF. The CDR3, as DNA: TGTGCCAGCAGCTTGAGGTCGGGAGGGAACACTGAAGCTTTCTTT. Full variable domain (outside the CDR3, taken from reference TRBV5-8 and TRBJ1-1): EAGVTQSPTHLIKTRGQQATLRCSPISGHTSVYWYQQALGLGLQFLLWYDEGEERNRGNFPPRFSGRQFPNYSSELNVNALELEDSALYLCASSLRSGGNTEAFFGQGTRLTVV.

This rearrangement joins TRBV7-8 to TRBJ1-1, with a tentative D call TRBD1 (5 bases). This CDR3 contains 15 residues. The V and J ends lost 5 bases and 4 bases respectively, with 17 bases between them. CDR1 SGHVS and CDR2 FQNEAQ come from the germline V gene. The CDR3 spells CASSPRGGSVTEAFF. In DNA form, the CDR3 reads TGTGCCAGCAGCCCGCGGGGGGGGTCGGTCACTGAAGCTTTCTTT.

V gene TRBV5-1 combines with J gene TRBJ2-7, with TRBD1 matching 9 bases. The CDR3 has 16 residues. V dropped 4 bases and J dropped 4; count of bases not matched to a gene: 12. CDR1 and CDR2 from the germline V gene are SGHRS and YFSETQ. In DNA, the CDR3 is TGCGCCAGCAGCCTGGGACAGGGTACTCCCTTTTACGAGCAGTACTTC. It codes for CASSLGQGTPFYEQYF.

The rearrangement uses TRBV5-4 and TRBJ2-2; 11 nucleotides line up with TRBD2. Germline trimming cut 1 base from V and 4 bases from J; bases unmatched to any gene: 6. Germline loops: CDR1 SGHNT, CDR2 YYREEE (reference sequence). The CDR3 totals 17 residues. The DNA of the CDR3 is TGTGCCAGCAGCTTGCTACTAGCGGGAGCGATCACCGGGGAGCTGTTTTTT. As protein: CASSLLLAGAITGELFF.

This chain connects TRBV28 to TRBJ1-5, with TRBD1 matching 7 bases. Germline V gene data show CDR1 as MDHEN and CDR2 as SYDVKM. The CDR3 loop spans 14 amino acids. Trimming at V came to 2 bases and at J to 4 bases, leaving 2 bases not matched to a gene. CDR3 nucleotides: TGTGCCAGCAGTTTACACAGGGGTAATCAGCCCCAGCATTTT. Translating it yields CASSLHRGNQPQHF. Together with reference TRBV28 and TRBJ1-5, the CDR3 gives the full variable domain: DVKVTQSSRYLVKRTGEKVFLECVQDMDHENMFWYRQDPGLGLRLIYFSYDVKMKEKGDIPEGYSVSREKKERFSLILESASTNQTSMYLCASSLHRGNQPQHFGDGTRLSIL.